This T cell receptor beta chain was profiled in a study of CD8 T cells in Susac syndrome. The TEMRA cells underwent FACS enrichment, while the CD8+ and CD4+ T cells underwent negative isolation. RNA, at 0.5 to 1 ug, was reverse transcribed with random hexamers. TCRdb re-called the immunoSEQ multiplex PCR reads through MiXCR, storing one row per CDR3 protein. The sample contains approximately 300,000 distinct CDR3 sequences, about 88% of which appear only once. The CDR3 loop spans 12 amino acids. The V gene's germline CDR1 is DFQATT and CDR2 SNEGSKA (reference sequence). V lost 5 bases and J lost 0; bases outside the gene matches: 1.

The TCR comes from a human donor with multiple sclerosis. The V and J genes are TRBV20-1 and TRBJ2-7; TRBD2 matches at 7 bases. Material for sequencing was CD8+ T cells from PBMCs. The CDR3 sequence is CSAQRGSYEQYF. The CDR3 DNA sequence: TGCAGTGCTCAGCGGGGCTCCTACGAGCAGTACTTC.